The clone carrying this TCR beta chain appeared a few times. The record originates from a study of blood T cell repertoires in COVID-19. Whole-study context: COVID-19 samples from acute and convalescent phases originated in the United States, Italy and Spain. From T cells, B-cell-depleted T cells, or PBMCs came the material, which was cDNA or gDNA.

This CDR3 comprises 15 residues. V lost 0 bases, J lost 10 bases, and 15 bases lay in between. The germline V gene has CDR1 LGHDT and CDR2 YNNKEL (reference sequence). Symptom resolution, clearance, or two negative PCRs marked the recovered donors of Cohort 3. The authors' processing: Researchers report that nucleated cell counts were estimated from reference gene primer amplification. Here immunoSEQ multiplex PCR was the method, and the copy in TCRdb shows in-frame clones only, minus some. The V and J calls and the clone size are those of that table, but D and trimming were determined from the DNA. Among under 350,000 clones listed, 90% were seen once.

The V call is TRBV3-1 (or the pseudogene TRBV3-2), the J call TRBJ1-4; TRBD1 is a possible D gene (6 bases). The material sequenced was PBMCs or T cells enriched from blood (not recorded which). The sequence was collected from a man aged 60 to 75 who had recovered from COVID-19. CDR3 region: CASSQDRGGRGKLFF. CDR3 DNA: TGTGCCAGCAGCCAAGATCGAGGGGGACGGGGAAAACTGTTTTTT.